Listed below are T cell receptor beta chains from one sample, sequenced in a study of blood T cells in healthy people across ages. MiXCR, run by TCRdb on the 5' RACE reads, gives a single entry per CDR3 protein. The sample lists about 640,000 distinct CDR3 sequences; around 54% were seen once. The sample taken for sequencing was blood. The receptor source for this set is a man aged 60 to 75 in good health. The CDR3 runs from the conserved cysteine through the conserved F or W. D genes are given only for firm matches. A row's size may be missing; if present it is once, few, many or a size class.

CASRVQGPQETQYF TGTGCCAGCAGGGTACAGGGCCCCCAAGAGACCCAGTACTTC TRBJ2-5 - TRBV21-1 -
CASSQVAGASTSTDTQYF TGCGCCAGCAGCCAAGTAGCGGGGGCCTCGACTAGCACAGATACGCAGTATTTT TRBJ2-3 - TRBV4-1 TRBD2
CASSLVERGLGNEQFF TGTGCCAGCAGCTTAGTTGAGAGGGGTCTGGGCAATGAGCAGTTCTTC TRBJ2-1 few TRBV7-8 -
CSAPIGLASYNEQFF TGCAGTGCCCCGATAGGACTAGCCTCCTACAATGAGCAGTTCTTC TRBJ2-1 few TRBV20-1 TRBD2
CASSQLAGRNYGYTF TGTGCCAGCAGCCAACTTGCGGGGAGGAACTATGGCTACACCTTC TRBJ1-2 - TRBV4-2 -
CASSMNTGKPAEQFF TGTGCCAGTAGTATGAACACGGGAAAACCCGCTGAGCAGTTCTTC TRBJ2-1 few TRBV19 -
CASGRFYNSPLHF TGTGCCAGCGGACGGTTCTATAATTCACCCCTCCACTTT TRBJ1-6 - TRBV27 -
CARMDQCGQGTSNQPQHF TGTGCCCGAATGGATCAGTGTGGGCAGGGGACAAGCAATCAGCCCCAGCATTTT TRBJ1-5 - TRBV12-3/TRBV12-4 -
CASSLDRTGGYTF TGTGCCAGCAGCTTGGACAGGACGGGTGGCTACACCTTC TRBJ1-2 - TRBV11-1 TRBD1
CASSLSQGNSPLHF TGTGCCAGCAGTTTATCCCAGGGGAATTCACCCCTCCACTTT TRBJ1-6 - TRBV12-3/TRBV12-4 -
CATSRDRNYEQYF TGTGCCACCAGCAGGGACAGGAATTACGAGCAGTACTTC TRBJ2-7 few TRBV15 TRBD1
CASSLGGSGSYNEQFF TGTGCCAGCAGCTTAGGCGGTAGCGGATCCTACAATGAGCAGTTCTTC TRBJ2-1 many TRBV7-2 -
CSARDRAGGPDTQYF TGCAGTGCTAGAGATCGGGCGGGGGGGCCGGATACGCAGTATTTT TRBJ2-3 - TRBV20-1 TRBD2
CSASLLARGETQYF TGCAGTGCTAGTCTACTAGCGAGGGGGGAGACCCAGTACTTC TRBJ2-5 few TRBV20-1 -
CASSLVPGNTDTQYF TGCGCCAGCAGCTTGGTTCCGGGGAACACAGATACGCAGTATTTT TRBJ2-3 once TRBV5-1 -
CSVARLGQGGNEQFF TGCAGCGTTGCTCGGCTTGGGCAAGGAGGCAATGAGCAGTTCTTC TRBJ2-1 - TRBV29-1 -
CASRDRSTDTQYF TGTGCCAGCCGGGACAGGAGCACAGATACGCAGTATTTT TRBJ2-3 - TRBV27 TRBD1
CASSSQGGEAFF TGTGCCAGCTCATCACAGGGCGGGGAGGCTTTCTTT TRBJ1-1 many TRBV18 -
CASSRGTSGGATGELFF TGTGCCAGCAGCCGCGGGACTAGCGGGGGGGCCACCGGGGAGCTGTTTTTT TRBJ2-2 - TRBV3-1 TRBD2
CASSKEGPRQAGANVLTF TGTGCCAGCAGCAAAGAGGGGCCCAGACAGGCTGGGGCCAACGTCCTGACTTTC TRBJ2-6 - TRBV21-1 -
CASSLTGGAGDNTEAFF TGTGCCAGCAGTTTGACAGGGGGCGCGGGGGATAACACTGAAGCTTTCTTT TRBJ1-1 - TRBV28 TRBD1
CASSLRVASQETQYF TGTGCCAGCAGCTTACGGGTGGCCTCACAAGAGACCCAGTACTTC TRBJ2-5 once TRBV7-2 -
CATSEGGGEETQYF TGTGCCACCAGTGAAGGAGGGGGCGAGGAGACCCAGTACTTC TRBJ2-5 - TRBV24-1 -
CASSPPTGSTEAFF TGTGCCAGCTCACCACCGACAGGGAGCACTGAAGCTTTCTTT TRBJ1-1 - TRBV18 TRBD1
CARSAREGRDEQYF TGTGCCCGCAGCGCCCGAGAAGGCAGGGACGAGCAGTACTTC TRBJ2-7 once TRBV9 -
CASSQSGTDSYEQYF TGTGCCAGCAGCCAATCGGGGACGGATTCCTACGAGCAGTACTTC TRBJ2-7 few TRBV7-2 -
CASPNVRVQGLGYGYTF TGTGCTAGTCCCAACGTCCGGGTCCAGGGCTTAGGGTATGGCTACACCTTC TRBJ1-2 - TRBV12-5 -
CASSLVPGSDQPQHF TGCGCCAGCAGCTTGGTACCCGGGTCCGATCAGCCCCAGCATTTT TRBJ1-5 - TRBV5-1 -
CASSAGRAQYF TGTGCCAGCAGTGCCGGGAGGGCGCAGTACTTC TRBJ2-7 few TRBV12-3/TRBV12-4 TRBD2
CSALRQGASEKLFF TGCAGTGCGCTTCGACAGGGGGCGAGTGAAAAACTGTTTTTT TRBJ1-4 - TRBV20-1 TRBD1
CASSWWGQGRMAFF TGTGCCAGCAGCTGGTGGGGACAGGGGAGAATGGCTTTCTTT TRBJ1-1 once TRBV11-2 TRBD1
CSWGKNNEQFF TGCAGCTGGGGCAAAAACAATGAGCAGTTCTTC TRBJ2-1 - TRBV20-1 -
CASSPGLTGNTIYF TGTGCCAGCAGCCCGGGCCTGACTGGAAACACCATATATTTT TRBJ1-3 - TRBV7-7 -
CSARGGAAQFF TGCAGTGCTAGGGGAGGGGCCGCGCAGTTCTTC TRBJ2-1 - TRBV20-1 TRBD2
CSAGTSRYNEQYF TGCAGCGCCGGGACTAGCCGGTACAATGAGCAGTACTTC TRBJ2-7 - TRBV29-1 TRBD2
CASSRQLDGANVLTF TGTGCCAGCAGCCGCCAGCTCGATGGGGCCAACGTCCTGACTTTC TRBJ2-6 - TRBV3-1 -
CASSLEALTGGLNEQFF TGTGCCAGCAGCTTAGAGGCCCTAACGGGGGGACTCAATGAGCAGTTCTTC TRBJ2-1 few TRBV11-2 TRBD2
CASSLEHPGKETQYF TGCGCCAGCAGCTTGGAACACCCTGGGAAAGAGACCCAGTACTTC TRBJ2-5 - TRBV5-1 -
CASSTDRRPDGYTF TGTGCCAGCAGCACGGACAGGCGGCCAGATGGCTACACCTTC TRBJ1-2 - TRBV2 TRBD1
CASRKEGSPLHF TGTGCCAGCAGGAAAGAGGGGTCACCCCTCCACTTT TRBJ1-6 - TRBV6-6 -
CASRRGNTGEQYF TGTGCCAGCAGGAGAGGGAATACGGGAGAGCAGTACTTC TRBJ2-7 - TRBV6-2/TRBV6-3 -
CASSPGGSSSYNEQFF TGTGCCAGCAGCCCCGGGGGGTCTAGCTCCTACAATGAGCAGTTCTTC TRBJ2-1 few TRBV7-2 TRBD2
CASSPRTANTGELFF TGTGCCAGCAGTCCCCGGACGGCTAACACCGGGGAGCTGTTTTTT TRBJ2-2 many TRBV9 -
CASSFPSGSTDTQYF TGTGCCAGCAGCTTCCCTAGCGGTTCCACAGATACGCAGTATTTT TRBJ2-3 - TRBV7-2 TRBD2
CSVAGGSIGTQYF TGCAGCGTTGCAGGAGGCTCGATCGGGACCCAGTACTTC TRBJ2-5 - TRBV29-1 -
CATSAQSLTGNIQYF TGTGCCACCAGCGCCCAGTCCCTAACAGGGAACATTCAGTACTTC TRBJ2-4 - TRBV15 -
CSVGARLLRGKETQYF TGCAGCGTTGGTGCGCGTTTGTTGCGGGGTAAAGAGACCCAGTACTTC TRBJ2-5 - TRBV29-1 -
CASSQGANQDTQYF TGTGCCAGCAGCCAAGGGGCTAATCAAGATACGCAGTATTTT TRBJ2-3 few TRBV3-1 -
CASSFKRPAGGRDTQYF TGTGCCAGCAGTTTTAAAAGACCAGCGGGGGGAAGAGATACGCAGTATTTT TRBJ2-3 - TRBV27 TRBD2
CTSSQVGRDLRDSKDNEQFF TGCACCAGCAGCCAAGTCGGGCGCGATTTGAGGGACAGCAAAGACAATGAGCAGTTCTTC TRBJ2-1 - TRBV1 -